This T cell receptor beta chain comes out of a study of neurological immune-mediated disorders. Trimming pared 4 bases from V and 11 bases from J, leaving 12 bases between. The CDR3 contains 12 residues. Using its own MiXCR run on the 5' RACE reads, TCRdb lists one record per CDR3 protein. The repertoire consists of tens of thousands of distinct CDR3 sequences, with less than 5.5% occurring once and the leading ten covering around 6.9%. This clonotype was counted ten times or more. The J gene is TRBJ2-1, the V gene TRBV12-3 or TRBV12-4; D is undetermined. What was sequenced was PBMCs. The TCR originated in a man aged 30-40 years with multiple sclerosis. CDR3: CASSYQRMQQFF. The CDR3, as DNA: TGTGCCAGCAGTTACCAAAGGATGCAGCAGTTCTTC.